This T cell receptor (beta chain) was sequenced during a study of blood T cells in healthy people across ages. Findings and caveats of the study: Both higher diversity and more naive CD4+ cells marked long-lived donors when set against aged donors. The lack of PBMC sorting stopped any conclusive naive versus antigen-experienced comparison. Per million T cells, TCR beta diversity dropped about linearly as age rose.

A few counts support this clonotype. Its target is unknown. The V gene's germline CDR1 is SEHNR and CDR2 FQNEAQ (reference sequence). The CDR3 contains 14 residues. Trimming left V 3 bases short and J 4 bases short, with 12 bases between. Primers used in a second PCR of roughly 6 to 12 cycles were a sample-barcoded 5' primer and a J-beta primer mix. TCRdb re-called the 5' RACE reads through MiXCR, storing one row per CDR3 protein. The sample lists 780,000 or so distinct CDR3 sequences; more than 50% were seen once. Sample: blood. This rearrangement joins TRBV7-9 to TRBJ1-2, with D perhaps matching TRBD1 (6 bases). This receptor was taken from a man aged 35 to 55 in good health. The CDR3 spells CASSFSGGGYGYTF. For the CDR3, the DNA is TGTGCCAGCAGCTTTTCCGGAGGGGGCTATGGCTACACCTTC.